This T cell receptor beta chain stems from a study of T-cell reconstitution after alpha-beta-depleted transplantation in children. Germline CDR1 reads LGHNA; CDR2 reads YSLEER. V lost 0 bases, J lost 2 bases, and 18 bases lay in between. This CDR3 comprises 18 residues. Preparation of the TCRbeta library was carried out with unique molecular identifiers. TCRdb itself ran the PCR reads through MiXCR, one entry per CDR3 protein. The table lists under 450,000 distinct CDR3 sequences, roughly 15% of them singletons, with about 4.5% in the top ten. The receptor was isolated from a human donor who donated a stem cell graft to a child with Fanconi anemia. The sequenced sample was PBMCs, obtained from the stem cell graft. The V and J genes are TRBV4-3 and TRBJ2-3, with D possibly TRBD2 on 5 matching bases. CDR3 DNA sequence: TGCGCCAGCAGCCAAGAAGTCGCCCAGCGGTGGTCCACAGATACGCAGTATTTT. As protein: CASSQEVAQRWSTDTQYF.